The clone carrying this T cell receptor (beta chain) showed up just once. What it binds is not known. This sample is part of a study of cytomegalovirus exposure and HLA in healthy donors. Whereas donors were nominally healthy upon sampling, unrecorded immune exposures were probable. Study conclusions and caveats: The study flagged roughly 150 TCR beta chains as cytomegalovirus-associated. DRB1 showed the most TCR associations and HLA-C the fewest in a later analysis, as rates varied by HLA locus. Presence/absence results assume similar sequencing depth per donor, which may not hold.

The PCR made use of 60 Vbeta and 13 Jbeta primers. This table comes from immunoSEQ multiplex PCR, and its TCRdb copy is limited to in-frame clones, with some not included. The sample contains about 40,000 clones, around three fifths of which appear only once. The germline V gene has CDR1 MDHEN and CDR2 SYDVKM. Germline trimming cut 2 bases from V and 1 base from J; bases unmatched to any gene: 4. The CDR3 has 16 amino acids. The TCR originated in a man aged 50 to 59 in good health and CMV-seropositive. This chain links TRBV28 with TRBJ2-7; 11 positions agree with TRBD2. Sequencing was carried out using PBMCs. Written as DNA, the CDR3 is TGTGCCAGCAGTTTAGCCGGGACTAGCGGTTCCTACGAGCAGTACTTC. It specifies CASSLAGTSGSYEQYF.